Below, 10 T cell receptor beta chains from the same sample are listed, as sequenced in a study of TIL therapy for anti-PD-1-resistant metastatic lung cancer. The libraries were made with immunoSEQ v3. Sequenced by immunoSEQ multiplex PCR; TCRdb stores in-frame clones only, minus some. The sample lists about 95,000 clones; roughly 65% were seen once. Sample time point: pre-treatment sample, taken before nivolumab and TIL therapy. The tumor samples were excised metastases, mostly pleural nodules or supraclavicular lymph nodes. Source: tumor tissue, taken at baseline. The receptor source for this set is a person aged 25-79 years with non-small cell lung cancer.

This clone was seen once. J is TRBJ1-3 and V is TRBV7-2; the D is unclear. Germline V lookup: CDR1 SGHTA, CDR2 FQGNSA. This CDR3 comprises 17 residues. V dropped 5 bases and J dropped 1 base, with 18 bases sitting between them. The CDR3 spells CASSPTRRKASGNTIYF. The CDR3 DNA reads TGTGCCAGCAGCCCCACGCGGCGGAAGGCTTCTGGAAACACCATATATTTT.

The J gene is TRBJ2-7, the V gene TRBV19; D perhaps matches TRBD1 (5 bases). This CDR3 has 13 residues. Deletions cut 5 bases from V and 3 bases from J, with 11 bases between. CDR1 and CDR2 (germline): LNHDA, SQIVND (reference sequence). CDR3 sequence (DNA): TGTGCCAGTAGTGCCGACAGATTCTACGAGCAGTACTTC. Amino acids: CASSADRFYEQYF.

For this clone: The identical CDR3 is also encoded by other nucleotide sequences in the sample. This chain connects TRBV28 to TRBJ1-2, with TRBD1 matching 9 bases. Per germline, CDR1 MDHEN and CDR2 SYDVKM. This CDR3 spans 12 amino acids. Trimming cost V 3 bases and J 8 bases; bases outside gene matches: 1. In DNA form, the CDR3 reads TGTGCCAGCAGTTTGGACAGGGGCGGCTACACCTTC. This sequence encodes CASSLDRGGYTF.

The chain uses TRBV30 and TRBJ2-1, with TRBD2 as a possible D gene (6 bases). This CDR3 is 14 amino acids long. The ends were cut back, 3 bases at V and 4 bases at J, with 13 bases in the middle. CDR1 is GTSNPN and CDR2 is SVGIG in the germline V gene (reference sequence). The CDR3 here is CAWRKKAGYNEQFF. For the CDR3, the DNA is TGTGCCTGGAGGAAAAAGGCGGGATACAATGAGCAGTTCTTC.

CDR3 in amino acids: CASSPVAGGNTGELFF. The CDR3 coding sequence is TGTGCCAGCAGTCCCGTAGCGGGGGGGAACACCGGGGAGCTGTTTTTT. The chain combines TRBV6-6 with TRBJ2-2, with 10 bases that match TRBD2. With V trimmed by 5 bases and J by 1 base, 4 bases remained unmatched. Germline CDR1 reads MNHNY; CDR2 reads SVGAGI (reference sequence). The CDR3 totals 16 residues.

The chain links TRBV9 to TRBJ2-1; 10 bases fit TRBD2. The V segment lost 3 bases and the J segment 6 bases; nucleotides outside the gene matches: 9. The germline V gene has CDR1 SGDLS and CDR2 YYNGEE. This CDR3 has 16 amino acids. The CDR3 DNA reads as TGTGCCAGCAGCGACTGGAGTAGCGGGAGGAGCAATGAGCAGTTCTTC. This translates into CASSDWSSGRSNEQFF.

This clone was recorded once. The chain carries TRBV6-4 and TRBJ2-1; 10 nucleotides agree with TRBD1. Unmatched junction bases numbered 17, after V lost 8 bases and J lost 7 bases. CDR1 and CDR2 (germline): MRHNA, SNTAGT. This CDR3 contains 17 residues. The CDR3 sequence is CASSKGPGTGARNEQFF. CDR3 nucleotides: TGTGCCAGCTCAAAGGGACCGGGGACAGGGGCTAGAAATGAGCAGTTCTTC.

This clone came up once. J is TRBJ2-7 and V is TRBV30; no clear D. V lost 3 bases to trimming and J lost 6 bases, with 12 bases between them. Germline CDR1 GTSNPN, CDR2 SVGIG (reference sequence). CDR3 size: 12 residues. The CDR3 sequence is CAWRGPLLEQYF. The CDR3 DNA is TGTGCCTGGAGGGGCCCCCTGCTCGAGCAGTACTTC.

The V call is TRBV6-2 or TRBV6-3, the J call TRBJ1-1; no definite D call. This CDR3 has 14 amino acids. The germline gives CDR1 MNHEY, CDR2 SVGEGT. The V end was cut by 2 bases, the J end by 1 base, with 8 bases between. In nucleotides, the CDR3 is TGTGCCAGCAGTTACAATCACAGGAACACTGAAGCTTTCTTT. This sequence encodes CASSYNHRNTEAFF.

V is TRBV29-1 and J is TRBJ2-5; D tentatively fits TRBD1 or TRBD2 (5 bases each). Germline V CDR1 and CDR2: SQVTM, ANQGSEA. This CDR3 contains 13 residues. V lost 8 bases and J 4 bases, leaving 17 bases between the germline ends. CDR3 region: CSLRDGLGETQYF. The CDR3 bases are TGCAGCCTGAGGGACGGCCTCGGAGAGACCCAGTACTTC. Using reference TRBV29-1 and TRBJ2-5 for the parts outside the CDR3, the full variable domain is SAVISQKPSRDICQRGTSLTIQCQVDSQVTMMFWYRQQPGQSLTLIATANQGSEATYESGFVIDKFPISRPNLTFSTLTVSNMSPEDSSIYLCSLRDGLGETQYFGPGTRLLVL.